This T cell receptor beta chain was identified during a study of shared clonotypes between healthy human individuals. Regarding the study as a whole: Clonotype sharing across four donors was observed for about 4.8% of naive CD4 clonotypes.

This clone appeared a single time. Its matching antigen is unknown. Only in-frame clones appear in the TCRdb table, and some are missing; sequencing was by immunoSEQ multiplex PCR. The repertoire holds millions of clones, just over 90% seen once, with over 0.12% in the top ten. Sequencing was carried out using naive CD4+ T cells sorted from blood. Indicated subset: CD45RA+ positively selected. The clonotype originates from a man aged 18 to 35 in good health.

The chain's CDR3 is CASAASKETQYF. CDR3 DNA: TGTGCTAGTGCCGCGTCAAAAGAGACCCAGTACTTC. This chain joins TRBV12-5 and TRBJ2-5; the D is unclear. Trimming shortened V by 7 bases and J by 3 bases, and 9 bases separated the two germline ends. The germline V gene has CDR1 LGHNT and CDR2 FRNRAP. The CDR3 runs to 12 residues.